Below are 23 T cell receptor beta chains sequenced from a single sample in a study of blood T cells in healthy people across ages. Primed by a sample-barcoded 5' primer and a J-beta primer mix, a second PCR proceeded for about 6 to 11 cycles. Via MiXCR, TCRdb re-called the 5' RACE reads, giving one row per CDR3 protein. In the table there are about 1,500,000 distinct CDR3 sequences, 28% of which are singletons. Sequencing input: blood. These receptors came from a woman in her 30s in good health.

Many counts were recorded for this clonotype. The gene calls are TRBV9 and TRBJ1-2; 8 bases agree with TRBD1. The CDR3 is 13 amino acids. J gave up 5 bases and V 2 bases, and 2 bases lay outside the gene matches. CDR1 is SGDLS, CDR2 YYNGEE, per germline. The CDR3 reads CASSVGQVYGYTF. Written as DNA, the CDR3 is TGTGCCAGCAGCGTGGGACAGGTTTATGGCTACACCTTC.

In this sample, this clonotype turned up a few times. The chain recombines TRBV27 with TRBJ2-7; possibly TRBD1 for D (5 bases). Germline V gives CDR1 MNHEY, CDR2 SMNVEV (reference sequence). V was trimmed by 3 bases and J by 2 bases, leaving 11 bases between them. The CDR3 totals 14 residues. The DNA of the CDR3 is TGTGCCAGCAGTTTTGTTGGGGCCACCTACGAGCAGTACTTC. This gives the protein CASSFVGATYEQYF.

The chain combines TRBV4-3 with TRBJ2-1, with 9 bases that match TRBD2. V shed 0 bases, J shed 9 bases, and the junction held 6 bases outside the gene matches. Germline CDR1 and CDR2: LGHNA and YSLEER. The CDR3 is 15 residues long. CDR3 DNA: TGCGCCAGCAGCCAAGAATTAGCGGGAGTCCGTGAGCAGTTCTTC. This encodes CASSQELAGVREQFF.

This clonotype was seen a handful of times. The chain links TRBV18 to TRBJ2-1; maybe TRBD1 (6 bases). Germline V gene lookup returns CDR1 KGHSH and CDR2 LQKENI. V lost 3 bases to trimming and J lost 8 bases, with 11 bases between them. CDR3 length: 13 residues. The CDR3 protein is CASSPGEGDEQFF. As DNA, the CDR3 is TGTGCCAGCTCACCGGGCGAGGGGGATGAGCAGTTCTTC.

As to this clonotype: Its ends do not fully match the called genes, so a read error is possible. V gene TRBV29-1 combines with J gene TRBJ1-5; maybe TRBD1 (5 bases). The CDR3 spans 12 residues. Germline loops: CDR1 SQVTM, CDR2 ANQGSEA. CDR3 protein: CNVGFQGQPQHF. The CDR3 DNA sequence: TGCAACGTTGGCTTCCAGGGACAGCCCCAGCATTTT.

This clonotype was detected a few times. This sequence joins TRBV2 and TRBJ2-3, with TRBD2 matching 13 bases. CDR3 length equals 17 residues. The ends lost 8 bases at V and 6 bases at J; junction bases unmatched: 14. Germline V gene data show CDR1 as SNHLY and CDR2 as FYNNEI. The CDR3 spells CASQTSSTSGGMDTQYF. In nucleotides, the CDR3 is TGTGCCAGCCAAACTTCCTCGACTAGCGGGGGGATGGATACGCAGTATTTT.

This clonotype was observed a few times. The chain links TRBV25-1 to TRBJ2-1, with D possibly matching TRBD1 (6 bases). CDR3 length: 13 residues. The V end lost 7 bases, the J end lost 3 bases, and 10 bases lay between the germline ends. CDR1 MGHDK and CDR2 SYGVNS come from the germline V gene. The CDR3 region is CASTRTDYNEQFF. CDR3 DNA: TGTGCCAGCACGCGGACAGACTACAATGAGCAGTTCTTC.

This clonotype turned up a few times. Germline is not matched at one junction end, which may reflect a read error. The V call is TRBV12-3 or TRBV12-4, the J call TRBJ2-7; perhaps TRBD2 as D (6 bases). The CDR3 covers 12 residues. The CDR3 loop reads CANSLYGGEQYF. DNA for the CDR3: TGTGCCAACAGTTTATACGGGGGCGAGCAGTACTTC.

The chain has TRBV18 and TRBJ2-5; the D is unclear. The V end was cut by 3 bases, the J end by 1 base, with 9 bases between. The CDR3 is 14 residues long. Germline loops: CDR1 KGHSH, CDR2 LQKENI. In DNA form, the CDR3 reads TGTGCCAGCTCACCGGAACAGACCCAAGAGACCCAGTACTTC. Translating gives CASSPEQTQETQYF.

The V call is TRBV28, the J call TRBJ2-7; D gene ambiguous. Trimming removed 7 bases at V and 3 bases at J, with 7 bases between. This CDR3 spans 11 amino acids. CDR1 is MDHEN, CDR2 SYDVKM, per germline. The CDR3 DNA follows: TGTGCCAGCACCCTGGGCTACGAGCAGTACTTC. Translation: CASTLGYEQYF.

J is TRBJ1-1 and V is TRBV27; no firm D call. This CDR3 is built from 14 residues. The germline V gene encodes CDR1 MNHEY and CDR2 SMNVEV (reference sequence). V was clipped by 5 bases and J by 1 base, with 11 bases between them. Written as DNA, the CDR3 is TGTGCCAGCAGTCCGATATCTCGGAACACTGAAGCTTTCTTT. Residues: CASSPISRNTEAFF.

This clonotype was observed a handful of times. V usage is TRBV18 and J usage is TRBJ1-2, with 9 bases lining up with TRBD1. V lost 6 bases, J lost 8 bases, and 16 bases stayed unmatched. The CDR3 contains 16 residues. Per the germline V gene, CDR1 is KGHSH and CDR2 is LQKENI. The CDR3 nucleotides read TGTGCCAGCTCTCGCGACAGGGGGGTGAAAGGATTCGGCTACACCTTC. Encoded protein: CASSRDRGVKGFGYTF.

The chain recombines TRBV28 with TRBJ2-4, with 8 bases lining up with TRBD1. The junction had 17 bases not matched to a gene; V was cut back by 6 bases and J by 13 bases. The CDR3 runs 15 residues. The V gene's germline CDR1 is MDHEN and CDR2 SYDVKM. The chain's CDR3 is CASRGRAGGTYKQYF. The CDR3 bases are TGTGCCAGCAGGGGCAGGGCAGGGGGCACGTACAAGCAGTACTTC.

The J gene is TRBJ1-1, the V gene TRBV5-1, with 7 bases fitting TRBD1. The ends lost 5 bases at V and 5 bases at J; junction bases unmatched: 18. CDR3 length equals 17 residues. CDR1 and CDR2 from the germline V gene are SGHRS and YFSETQ. The CDR3 sequence is CASSPIINKGARTEAFF. The CDR3 DNA sequence: TGCGCCAGCAGTCCTATTATCAACAAGGGGGCTAGGACTGAAGCTTTCTTT.

The J gene is TRBJ2-2, the V gene TRBV10-3, with D unclear. This CDR3 has 13 residues. Trimming stripped 6 bases from V and 8 bases from J, with 13 bases between. Germline-derived CDR1 and CDR2 are ENHRY and SYGVKD. This chain's CDR3 is CAISYTGPGELFF. DNA of the CDR3: TGTGCCATCAGCTACACCGGCCCTGGGGAGCTGTTTTTT.

This clonotype was seen a handful of times. The chain carries TRBV21-1 and TRBJ2-5; the listed D gene, TRBD1, was not tested against the DNA. TRBV21-1 is reported as a pseudogene. This CDR3 region has 13 residues. The CDR3 coding sequence is TGTGCCAGCAGCAAGGGGGGTTGGAAGACCCAGTACTTC. Translation gives CASSKGGWKTQYF.

Notes on this clonotype: The junction departs from the called germline gene at one end, perhaps through a read error. J is TRBJ2-7 and V is TRBV14; D perhaps matches TRBD2 (7 bases). The CDR3 is 15 amino acids. Per germline, CDR1 SGHDN and CDR2 FVKESK. CDR3 amino acids: CASSQEGGPSCEQYF. CDR3 in DNA: TGTGCCAGCAGCCAAGAGGGGGGGCCCTCCTGCGAGCAGTACTTC.

As for this clonotype: A much larger clone lies a single base off, so this may be a read error. The V and J genes are TRBV4-3 and TRBJ2-1, with D unresolved. The V end was cut by 3 bases, the J end by 13 bases, with 25 bases between. Germline CDR1 reads LGHNA; CDR2 reads YSLEER. The CDR3 is made up of 16 amino acids. The CDR3 nucleotides are TGCGCCAGCAGCCACCTAATCGCCGGCCAAGGAGAGACCCAGTTCTTC. Its translation: CASSHLIAGQGETQFF.

This clonotype was counted between two and nine times. J is TRBJ2-3 and V is TRBV5-1, with 8 nucleotides matching TRBD1. The CDR3 loop spans 15 amino acids. In germline, CDR1 is SGHRS, CDR2 YFSETQ. Losses at the gene ends were 0 bases for V and 5 bases for J; bases not matched to a gene: 5. The CDR3 bases are TGCGCCAGCAGCTTGGTGACAGGGGCAGGAGATACGCAGTATTTT. It codes for CASSLVTGAGDTQYF.

This clonotype turned up a few times. The chain couples TRBV20-1 to TRBJ2-3; possibly TRBD2 for D (5 bases). Trimming took off 1 base at V and 0 bases at J, with 14 bases between the two ends. The CDR3 spans 16 residues. Germline-derived CDR1 and CDR2 are DFQATT and SNEGSKA (reference sequence). CDR3 amino acids: CSARGFGRPSTDTQYF. DNA of the CDR3: TGCAGTGCTAGAGGGTTTGGGAGACCGAGCACAGATACGCAGTATTTT.

This clonotype was counted a few times. The chain recombines TRBV5-5 with TRBJ2-1; 15 bases match TRBD2. The CDR3 spans 17 residues. From germline, CDR1 is SGHKS and CDR2 YYEKEE (reference sequence). The junction had 2 bases not matched to a gene; V was cut back by 4 bases and J by 0 bases. CDR3 DNA sequence: TGTGCCAGCAGCGGACTAGCGGGAGGGTACTCCTACAATGAGCAGTTCTTC. Its protein is CASSGLAGGYSYNEQFF.

To note about this clonotype: A read error is possible here, since a much larger clone lies one base away. The rearrangement links TRBV12-3 or TRBV12-4 to TRBJ2-7; 9 nucleotides align to TRBD2. This CDR3 comprises 15 residues. CDR3 bases: TGTGCCAGCAGTTTAACGGCGGGGGGGTCCTACGGGCAGTACTTC. It codes for CASSLTAGGSYGQYF.

This clonotype was recorded at least ten times. The rearrangement joins TRBV5-1 to TRBJ2-7; 8 bases map to TRBD1. Losses at the gene ends were 0 bases for V and 4 bases for J; bases not matched to a gene: 6. The CDR3 is 15 amino acids. The germline CDR1 and CDR2 sequences are SGHRS and YFSETQ. CDR3 sequence reads: CASSLAVGTGYEQYF. The CDR3 DNA reads as TGCGCCAGCAGCTTGGCGGTCGGGACAGGATACGAGCAGTACTTC.